The next 31 T cell receptor beta chains were all read from a single sample in a study of T cells in localized non-small cell lung cancer. Sequenced by immunoSEQ multiplex PCR; TCRdb stores in-frame clones only, minus some. Here the sample spans approximately 41,000 clones, roughly 90% being singletons. The material was PBMCs, obtained before any cancer treatment. The origin of the receptors is a woman between 35 and 75 years old with stage II lung adenocarcinoma.

This chain links TRBV7-9 with TRBJ2-2; D gene ambiguous. V was pared by 8 bases and J by 8 bases, with 6 bases between. Germline-derived CDR1 and CDR2 are SEHNR and FQNEAQ (reference sequence). This CDR3 has 10 amino acids. The CDR3 bases are TGTGCCAGCTCGGTAGGGGAGCTGTTTTTT. Amino acids: CASSVGELFF.

CDR3 nucleotides: TGTGCCAGCAGCTTAAACCCCCTGGGTCAAGAGACCCAGTACTTC. Amino acids: CASSLNPLGQETQYF. The chain recombines TRBV7-7 with TRBJ2-5; D uncertain. Trimming took off 2 bases at V and 2 bases at J, with 12 bases between the two ends. The CDR3 sequence is 15 residues long. In germline, CDR1 is SSHAT, CDR2 FNYEAQ (reference sequence).

The chain recombines TRBV2 with TRBJ2-3; 7 nucleotides match TRBD2. CDR1 and CDR2 (germline): SNHLY, FYNNEI. With 5 bases clipped from V and 2 bases from J, the junction kept 10 bases outside the gene matches. The CDR3 consists of 16 residues. The CDR3 coding sequence is TGTGCCAGCAGTAGCCCCAGCGGGACTGCCACAGATACGCAGTATTTT. Translation gives CASSSPSGTATDTQYF.

Concerning this clone itself: Here the CDR3 omits its conserved ending phenylalanine or tryptophan, so a read error is the likely source. The DNA is omitted, as the CDR3 cannot be located on it reliably, and the CDR3 follows TCRdb's listing. This chain links TRBV5-6 with TRBJ1-2; the table's D call, TRBD1, has no DNA check behind it. Germline CDR1 SGHDT, CDR2 YYEEEE. The CDR3 is 12 amino acids in total, end residues counted. This CDR3 reads CASSPGTGSMIL.

There are a few counts of this clone. The chain uses TRBV29-1 and TRBJ2-7; TRBD2 is a possible D gene (5 bases). V was cut by 6 bases and J by 7 bases, with 22 bases left in between. Germline values: CDR1 SQVTM, CDR2 ANQGSEA. The CDR3 runs to 14 residues. Here the CDR3 DNA reads TGCAGCGTAGCCGGGATCCCAGGCCGACTGGAGCAGTACTTC. Its protein is CSVAGIPGRLEQYF.

The rearrangement joins TRBV2 to TRBJ2-3; D is undetermined. Germline V gives CDR1 SNHLY, CDR2 FYNNEI. V was clipped by 8 bases and J by 0 bases, with 6 bases between them. The CDR3 has 12 residues. DNA of the CDR3: TGTGCCAGCGCCCTTAGCACAGATACGCAGTATTTT. As protein: CASALSTDTQYF.

V gene TRBV29-1 combines with J gene TRBJ1-1; 7 bases map to TRBD1. The CDR3 contains 12 residues. V shed 4 bases and J 3 bases; nucleotides not matched to a gene: 2. In germline, CDR1 is SQVTM, CDR2 ANQGSEA. In nucleotides, the CDR3 is TGCAGCGTTGCCCAGGGGGACACTGAAGCTTTCTTT. Translating gives CSVAQGDTEAFF.

The chain is built from TRBV5-1 and TRBJ2-1; weak D call: TRBD1 (6 bases). Looked up from germline, CDR1 is SGHRS and CDR2 is YFSETQ. V lost 3 bases, J lost 10 bases, and 29 bases lay in between. CDR3 length: 18 amino acids. CDR3 residues: CASSSSLNTGTRPREQFF. The CDR3 region has the DNA TGCGCCAGCAGCTCCAGCCTAAATACAGGGACCCGTCCCAGGGAGCAGTTCTTC.

V and J are TRBV28 and TRBJ1-2; weak D call: TRBD1 (6 bases). Germline V gives CDR1 MDHEN, CDR2 SYDVKM. The CDR3 consists of 14 residues. V lost 2 bases to trimming and J lost 1 base, with 8 bases between them. CDR3 amino acids: CASSLAGVNYGYTF. The DNA of the CDR3 is TGTGCCAGCAGTTTAGCAGGGGTTAACTATGGCTACACCTTC.

The gene calls are TRBV6-5 and TRBJ2-3, with TRBD1 identical over 7 bases. The V gene end was trimmed by 2 bases and the J gene end by 4 bases; junction bases not matched to a gene: 9. Germline CDR1 is MNHEY and CDR2 is SVGAGI. The CDR3 totals 16 residues. CDR3 sequence: CASSYRARGKADTQYF. CDR3 DNA sequence: TGTGCCAGCAGTTACCGGGCCAGGGGGAAAGCAGATACGCAGTATTTT.

The V gene is TRBV5-5, the J gene TRBJ1-5, with 8 bases identical to TRBD1. From germline, CDR1 is SGHKS and CDR2 YYEKEE (reference sequence). The junction had 8 bases not matched to a gene; V was cut back by 3 bases and J by 6 bases. This CDR3 has 15 residues. For the CDR3, the DNA is TGTGCCAGCAGCTGGCGGACAGGGTCGAGTCAGCCCCAGCATTTT. Translating gives CASSWRTGSSQPQHF.

V gene TRBV2 combines with J gene TRBJ2-7, with TRBD2 identical over 13 bases. V lost 7 bases to trimming and J lost 9 bases; unmatched junction nucleotides: 12. Looked up from germline, CDR1 is SNHLY and CDR2 is FYNNEI. This CDR3 is built from 15 residues. This chain's CDR3 is CASITEQGLAGPQYF. The CDR3 DNA sequence: TGTGCCAGCATTACTGAACAGGGACTAGCGGGGCCGCAGTACTTC.

For the CDR3, the DNA is TGTGCCAGCAGTGACCGCCTAGGGGGTAATCAGCCCCAGCATTTT. Its translation: CASSDRLGGNQPQHF. The rearrangement joins TRBV6-1 to TRBJ1-5; D perhaps matches TRBD1 (6 bases). Germline V gene sequence: CDR1 MNHNS, CDR2 SASEGT. V was trimmed by 3 bases and J by 4 bases, leaving 13 bases between them. The CDR3 loop spans 15 amino acids.

The chain combines TRBV19 with TRBJ2-1, with D possibly matching TRBD2 (5 bases). The germline V gene encodes CDR1 LNHDA and CDR2 SQIVND (reference sequence). This CDR3 is built from 15 residues. Trimming shortened V by 8 bases and J by 6 bases, and 20 bases separated the two germline ends. The CDR3 loop reads CASRLEGRQANEQFF. The CDR3 bases are TGTGCCAGTCGGCTAGAGGGTAGGCAAGCCAATGAGCAGTTCTTC. Drawing the rest from reference TRBV19 and TRBJ2-1, the complete variable domain is DGGITQSPKYLFRKEGQNVTLSCEQNLNHDAMYWYRQDPGQGLRLIYYSQIVNDFQKGDIAEGYSVSREKKESFPLTVTSAQKNPTAFYLCASRLEGRQANEQFFGPGTRLTVL.

The chain couples TRBV9 to TRBJ2-5, with D possibly matching TRBD1 (6 bases). The CDR3 runs 15 residues. V lost 0 bases and J 4 bases, leaving 13 bases between the germline ends. Germline loops: CDR1 SGDLS, CDR2 YYNGEE. This CDR3 is CASSVVSTGGETQYF. In DNA, the CDR3 is TGTGCCAGCAGCGTAGTTTCGACAGGAGGAGAGACCCAGTACTTC.

This rearrangement joins TRBV28 to TRBJ1-2; D is undetermined. The germline V and J ends were trimmed by 3 bases and 1 base, with 12 bases remaining between them. Germline values: CDR1 MDHEN, CDR2 SYDVKM. The CDR3 has 15 residues. Here the CDR3 DNA reads TGTGCCAGCAGTTTTAGTCTGGCCATTAACTATGGCTACACCTTC. This codes for CASSFSLAINYGYTF.

The chain links TRBV7-2 to TRBJ1-4, with TRBD1 identical over 10 bases. Looked up from germline, CDR1 is SGHTA and CDR2 is FQGNSA. V lost 2 bases and J lost 8; bases outside the gene matches: 2. CDR3 size: 14 residues. CDR3 bases: TGTGCCAGCAGCTTAAGGACAGGGGGAGAAAAACTGTTTTTT. Protein: CASSLRTGGEKLFF.

CDR3 region: CASSLEREPRYEQYF. The CDR3 nucleotides are TGTGCCAGCAGCTTAGAGAGGGAACCTCGCTACGAGCAGTACTTC. This chain joins TRBV7-8 and TRBJ2-7, with D tentatively TRBD2 (5 bases). Germline V lookup: CDR1 SGHVS, CDR2 FQNEAQ. This CDR3 is built from 15 residues. Deletions cut 1 base from V and 3 bases from J, with 13 bases between.

V gene TRBV6-6 combines with J gene TRBJ2-3; D gene uncertain. This CDR3 region has 13 residues. V gave up 5 bases and J gave up 5 bases, with 11 bases separating them. Germline values: CDR1 MNHNY, CDR2 SVGAGI (reference sequence). CDR3 loop: CASSTRRVDTQYF. For the CDR3, the DNA is TGTGCCAGCAGTACGCGACGGGTAGATACGCAGTATTTT.

The chain links TRBV7-8 to TRBJ2-3, with TRBD2 matching 8 bases. Unmatched junction bases numbered 4, after V lost 2 bases and J lost 6 bases. This CDR3 is 14 amino acids long. The germline V gene encodes CDR1 SGHVS and CDR2 FQNEAQ. The CDR3 region has the DNA TGTGCCAGCAGCTTAAGCGGGAGAAGCGATACGCAGTATTTT. As protein: CASSLSGRSDTQYF.

The J gene is TRBJ2-7, the V gene TRBV5-1, with D possibly being TRBD1 or TRBD2 (6 bases each). The CDR3 runs to 13 residues. Trimming stripped 7 bases from V and 2 bases from J, with 13 bases between. Germline CDR1 reads SGHRS; CDR2 reads YFSETQ. The CDR3 reads CASPRGLTYEQYF. In DNA, the CDR3 is TGCGCCAGCCCTCGGGGGCTAACCTACGAGCAGTACTTC.

V gene TRBV5-8 combines with J gene TRBJ1-2, with TRBD1 identical over 9 bases. CDR3 length equals 14 residues. The germline V gene encodes CDR1 SGHTS and CDR2 YDEGEE. J was trimmed by 5 bases and V by 4 bases; bases with no gene match: 6. The CDR3 coding sequence is TGTGCCAGCAGCCAAGGACAGGGGCCTTATGGCTACACCTTC. This codes for CASSQGQGPYGYTF. The full variable domain, with the rest looked up from reference TRBV5-8 and TRBJ1-2, is EAGVTQSPTHLIKTRGQQATLRCSPISGHTSVYWYQQALGLGLQFLLWYDEGEERNRGNFPPRFSGRQFPNYSSELNVNALELEDSALYLCASSQGQGPYGYTFGSGTRLTVV.

The V gene is TRBV6-1, the J gene TRBJ2-5; D is possibly TRBD1 (7 bases). The CDR3 spans 15 residues. Looked up from germline, CDR1 is MNHNS and CDR2 is SASEGT. The V gene lost 5 bases and the J gene lost 4 bases, with 17 bases spanning the gap. The CDR3 loop is CASSPDPQGGETQYF. Here the CDR3 DNA reads TGTGCCAGCAGTCCCGACCCTCAGGGGGGAGAGACCCAGTACTTC.

The J gene is TRBJ2-7, the V gene TRBV19; TRBD1 matches at 7 bases. V dropped 7 bases and J dropped 0; count of bases not matched to a gene: 3. Germline loops: CDR1 LNHDA, CDR2 SQIVND (reference sequence). There are 13 residues in the CDR3. CDR3 coding DNA: TGTGCCAGTACACAGGGGACCTCCTACGAGCAGTACTTC. It is translated as CASTQGTSYEQYF.

This chain uses TRBV28 with TRBJ1-1, with 8 bases that match TRBD1. Germline-derived CDR1 and CDR2 are MDHEN and SYDVKM. After removal of 3 bases from V and 4 bases from J, the junction contained 4 bases not matched to a gene. This CDR3 is built from 14 residues. The CDR3 DNA reads TGTGCCAGCAGTTTCCTGGACAGGGCCACTGAAGCTTTCTTT. Amino acids: CASSFLDRATEAFF.

The V call is TRBV28, the J call TRBJ1-2; unclear D gene. The V gene's germline CDR1 is MDHEN and CDR2 SYDVKM. The CDR3 extends over 15 amino acids. The V end lost 4 bases, the J end lost 3 bases, and 15 bases lay between the germline ends. Here the CDR3 DNA reads TGTGCCAGCAGTTCGTCCGAAGGAGGGTACTATGGCTACACCTTC. Its translation is CASSSSEGGYYGYTF.

V usage is TRBV6-4 and J usage is TRBJ1-4, with a possible D match to TRBD1 (6 bases). This CDR3 is 14 amino acids long. From germline, CDR1 is MRHNA and CDR2 SNTAGT. Trimming took off 6 bases at V and 4 bases at J, with 12 bases between the two ends. CDR3 sequence (DNA): TGTGCCAGCAGCGTTACAGGGAATAATGAAAAACTGTTTTTT. This gives the protein CASSVTGNNEKLFF.

The genes are TRBV6-5 and TRBJ2-3, with 11 bases fitting TRBD2. Germline CDR1 MNHEY, CDR2 SVGAGI. Trimming cost V 5 bases and J 8 bases; bases outside gene matches: 9. CDR3 length: 15 amino acids. The DNA for the CDR3 is TGTGCCAGCAGTCCCCTTAGCGGGAGGGCCCCTACGCAGTATTTT. Translation: CASSPLSGRAPTQYF.

This chain joins TRBV27 and TRBJ2-1; D not resolved. This CDR3 has 15 residues. Per the germline V gene, CDR1 is MNHEY and CDR2 is SMNVEV (reference sequence). V was shortened by 5 bases and J by 0 bases, with 11 bases between the two germline ends. The DNA of the CDR3 is TGTGCCAGCAGTCCCTTGAGTAGCTCCTACAATGAGCAGTTCTTC. Amino acids: CASSPLSSSYNEQFF.

A few counts support this clone. The chain is built from TRBV29-1 and TRBJ1-4; D not resolved. V was cut by 6 bases and J by 5 bases, with 13 bases left in between. The CDR3 totals 13 residues. Germline CDR1 is SQVTM and CDR2 is ANQGSEA. CDR3 sequence reads: CSVASGINEKLFF. The CDR3 DNA is TGCAGCGTGGCCAGTGGGATAAATGAAAAACTGTTTTTT.

The chain combines TRBV5-6 with TRBJ1-5; TRBD1 might be the D (5 bases). The CDR3 contains 13 residues. Trimming removed 2 bases from V and 3 bases from J, with 6 bases in between. The germline CDR1 and CDR2 sequences are SGHDT and YYEEEE. CDR3 sequence reads: CASSLGDNQPQHF. CDR3 DNA sequence: TGTGCCAGCAGCTTAGGGGACAATCAGCCCCAGCATTTT.